One and the same sample provided the 19 T cell receptor beta chains below, sequenced in a study of cytomegalovirus exposure and HLA in healthy donors. PCR was performed using 60 Vbeta and 13 Jbeta primers. Profiling relied on immunoSEQ multiplex PCR, and the TCRdb table lists in-frame clones only, not all of them. The repertoire holds approximately 110,000 clones, with 15% to 19% as singletons. Sequencing input: PBMCs. Receptors were obtained from a woman aged 18-29 years in good health and CMV-seronegative.

This clone occurred a few times. The V gene is TRBV28, the J gene TRBJ2-1, with 10 positions matching TRBD2. CDR3 size: 15 residues. Trimming took 5 bases from V and 3 from J; bases not matched to a gene: 4. The germline CDR1 and CDR2 sequences are MDHEN and SYDVKM. The CDR3 here is CASSPGTSDYNEQFF. Written as DNA, the CDR3 is TGTGCCAGCAGTCCCGGGACTAGCGACTACAATGAGCAGTTCTTC.

The rearrangement links TRBV9 to TRBJ1-6; D uncertain. Trimming removed 2 bases at V and 2 bases at J, with 5 bases between. Germline V gene sequence: CDR1 SGDLS, CDR2 YYNGEE. There are 14 residues in the CDR3. CDR3 sequence: CASSVRAYNSPLHF. The CDR3 DNA reads as TGTGCCAGCAGCGTTCGCGCCTATAATTCACCCCTCCACTTT.

This clone was counted between two and nine times. The rearrangement links TRBV6-5 to TRBJ1-5; D ambiguous. This CDR3 spans 14 amino acids. Germline V gene lookup returns CDR1 MNHEY and CDR2 SVGAGI. Trimming took 4 bases from V and 1 from J, leaving 8 bases between them. CDR3 residues: CASSSLRSNQPQHF. The CDR3 nucleotides read TGTGCCAGCAGTTCACTCAGGAGCAATCAGCCCCAGCATTTT.

The table lists this clone with a few counts. The gene calls are TRBV19 and TRBJ2-3; the D is unclear. Germline V lookup: CDR1 LNHDA, CDR2 SQIVND (reference sequence). V was cut by 1 base and J by 2 bases, with 7 bases left in between. There are 14 residues in the CDR3. The CDR3 loop is CASSIGPLTDTQYF. The CDR3 DNA follows: TGTGCCAGTAGTATAGGGCCTCTCACAGATACGCAGTATTTT.

This clone was seen a few times. The rearrangement links TRBV28 to TRBJ2-7, with TRBD2 identical over 8 bases. The trim removed 10 bases at V and 1 base at J, leaving 9 bases unmatched. From germline, CDR1 is MDHEN and CDR2 SYDVKM. There are 14 residues in the CDR3. The CDR3 DNA sequence: TGTGCCACCAAAGGGGCTAGCGGGTCCTACGAGCAGTACTTC. It yields the protein CATKGASGSYEQYF.

The chain is built from TRBV7-2 and TRBJ1-6; TRBD1 aligns across 9 bases. Per the germline V gene, CDR1 is SGHTA and CDR2 is FQGNSA. Trimming cost V 5 bases and J 8 bases; bases outside gene matches: 7. There are 15 residues in the CDR3. The CDR3 sequence: CASSPRQGGHSPLHF. CDR3 sequence (DNA): TGTGCCAGCAGCCCTAGACAGGGGGGGCATTCACCCCTCCACTTT.

Turning to this clone: At one of its ends the junction is not consistent with the germline gene, which may arise from a read error. V is TRBV27 and J is TRBJ2-1; unclear D gene. This CDR3 comprises 13 residues. Germline CDR1 and CDR2: MNHEY and SMNVEV (reference sequence). CDR3 DNA: TGTGCCAGCAGTTTATCGTCCTCCAATGAGCAGTTCTTC. This sequence encodes CASSLSSSNEQFF.

V usage is TRBV27 and J usage is TRBJ2-7; D possibly corresponds to TRBD2 (5 bases). The V and J ends lost 3 bases and 2 bases respectively, with 11 bases between them. Germline V gene data show CDR1 as MNHEY and CDR2 as SMNVEV (reference sequence). CDR3 length: 14 amino acids. DNA for the CDR3: TGTGCCAGCAGTTTCGGGGTTGGAGCCTACGAGCAGTACTTC. Its protein product is CASSFGVGAYEQYF.

The V call is TRBV7-8, the J call TRBJ2-1; D perhaps matches TRBD2 (6 bases). V lost 5 bases and J lost 0, with 11 bases in between. The CDR3 has 15 residues. Germline V gene lookup returns CDR1 SGHVS and CDR2 FQNEAQ. The CDR3 DNA reads as TGTGCCAGCAGCCTCCGGGACTTCTCCTACAATGAGCAGTTCTTC. Encoded protein: CASSLRDFSYNEQFF. The variable domain in full, completed from reference TRBV7-8 and TRBJ2-1, reads GAGVSQSPRYKVAKRGQDVALRCDPISGHVSLFWYQQALGQGPEFLTYFQNEAQLDKSGLPSDRFFAERPEGSVSTLKIQRTQQEDSAVYLCASSLRDFSYNEQFFGPGTRLTVL.

The sample holds a few counts of this clone. V and J are TRBV2 and TRBJ1-5; 9 bases line up with TRBD1. CDR3 size: 15 residues. The junction had 9 bases not matched to a gene; V was cut back by 6 bases and J by 6 bases. CDR1 and CDR2 (germline): SNHLY, FYNNEI. Here the CDR3 DNA reads TGTGCCAGCAGAGATACAGGGGGCGCAGGTCAGCCCCAGCATTTT. Protein: CASRDTGGAGQPQHF.

J is TRBJ2-7 and V is TRBV2; TRBD2 aligns across 7 bases. The CDR3 loop spans 15 amino acids. The germline gives CDR1 SNHLY, CDR2 FYNNEI. V lost 4 bases and J lost 0; bases outside the gene matches: 6. The CDR3 DNA sequence: TGTGCCAGCAGTGCTCCGCTAGCGGCCTCCTACGAGCAGTACTTC. Its translation: CASSAPLAASYEQYF.

This clone was found a few times. Other DNA sequences of this sample code for an identical CDR3. The rearrangement joins TRBV6-5 to TRBJ1-6; D gene ambiguous. With 0 bases removed from V and 7 bases from J, the gap between germline ends came to 4 bases. The CDR3 runs to 13 residues. Germline V lookup: CDR1 MNHEY, CDR2 SVGAGI. CDR3 sequence reads: CASSYSRNSPLHF. The CDR3 bases are TGTGCCAGCAGTTACTCGCGGAATTCACCCCTCCACTTT.

The chain combines TRBV19 with TRBJ1-1; 9 bases line up with TRBD1. J was trimmed by 4 bases and V by 4 bases; bases with no gene match: 10. The CDR3 consists of 16 residues. The V gene's germline CDR1 is LNHDA and CDR2 SQIVND (reference sequence). Here the CDR3 reads CASSKLTGTGITEAFF. In DNA form, the CDR3 reads TGTGCCAGTAGTAAACTGACCGGGACAGGGATCACTGAAGCTTTCTTT.

This clone was seen a handful of times. The gene calls are TRBV15 and TRBJ1-1; 8 bases agree with TRBD1. CDR1 and CDR2 from the germline V gene are LNHNV and YYDKDF (reference sequence). The CDR3 extends over 13 amino acids. Trimming cost V 7 bases and J 5 bases; bases outside gene matches: 6. CDR3 bases: TGTGCCACCACCAAGACAGGGGAAACTGAAGCTTTCTTT. This translates into CATTKTGETEAFF.

This clone was seen more than once but under ten times. This chain links TRBV6-5 with TRBJ1-1; 7 bases align to TRBD1. Germline values: CDR1 MNHEY, CDR2 SVGAGI. CDR3 length equals 14 residues. With 1 base clipped from V and 3 bases from J, the junction kept 2 bases outside the gene matches. This chain's CDR3 is CASSYWDRDTEAFF. The CDR3 DNA follows: TGTGCCAGCAGTTACTGGGACAGAGACACTGAAGCTTTCTTT.

Here the CDR3 DNA reads TGCGCCAGCAGCTTGGGGTCGGGAATTCTGTTCTTC. Translating gives CASSLGSGILFF. The genes are TRBV5-1 and TRBJ2-1; D may be TRBD2 (5 bases). Germline V gene lookup returns CDR1 SGHRS and CDR2 YFSETQ. V dropped 0 bases and J dropped 15 bases, with 13 bases sitting between them. The CDR3 has 12 residues.

This clone was seen a handful of times. The DNA of the CDR3 is TGTGCCAGCAGTCGGGGGGCGGGATTGCAGCCCCAGCATTTT. Translated, it gives CASSRGAGLQPQHF. The V gene is TRBV6-5, the J gene TRBJ1-5, with a weak D call TRBD1 (6 bases). Germline-derived CDR1 and CDR2 are MNHEY and SVGAGI. This CDR3 region has 14 residues. Trimming shortened V by 5 bases and J by 7 bases, and 15 bases separated the two germline ends.

The J gene is TRBJ2-7, the V gene TRBV21-1; TRBD2 is the table's D call and was not checked against the DNA. TRBV21-1 is assigned pseudogene status. The CDR3 spans 15 residues. CDR3 nucleotides: TGTGCCAGCAGCTCATACTGTAGGAGGTTAAAGGAGCAGTACTTC. Translating it yields CASSSYCRRLKEQYF.

This sequence joins TRBV2 and TRBJ2-6, with a possible D match to TRBD2 (5 bases). Deletions cut 7 bases from V and 0 bases from J, with 10 bases between. The CDR3 totals 15 residues. CDR1 is SNHLY, CDR2 FYNNEI, per germline. The CDR3 spells CASTVDSSGANVLTF. In nucleotides, the CDR3 is TGTGCCAGCACCGTGGACTCCTCTGGGGCCAACGTCCTGACTTTC.